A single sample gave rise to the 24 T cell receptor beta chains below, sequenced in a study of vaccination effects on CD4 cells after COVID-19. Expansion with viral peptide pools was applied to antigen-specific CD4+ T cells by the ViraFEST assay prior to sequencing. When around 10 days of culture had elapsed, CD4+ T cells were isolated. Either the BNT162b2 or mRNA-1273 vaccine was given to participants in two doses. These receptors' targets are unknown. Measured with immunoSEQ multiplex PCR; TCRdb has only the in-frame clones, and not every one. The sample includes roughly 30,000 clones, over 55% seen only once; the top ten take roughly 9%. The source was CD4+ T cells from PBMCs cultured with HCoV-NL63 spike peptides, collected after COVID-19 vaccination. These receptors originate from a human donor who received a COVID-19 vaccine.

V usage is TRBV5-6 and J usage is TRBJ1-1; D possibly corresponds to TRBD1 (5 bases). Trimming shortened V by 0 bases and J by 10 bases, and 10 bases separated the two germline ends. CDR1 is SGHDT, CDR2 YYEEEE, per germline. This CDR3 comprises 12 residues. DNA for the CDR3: TGTGCCAGCAGCTTGGGACCGGGGGGAGCTTTCTTT. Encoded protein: CASSLGPGGAFF.

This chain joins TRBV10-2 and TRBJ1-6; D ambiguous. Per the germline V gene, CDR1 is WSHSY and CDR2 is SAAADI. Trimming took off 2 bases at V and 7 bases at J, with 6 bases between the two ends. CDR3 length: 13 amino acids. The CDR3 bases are TGCGCCAGCAGTGAGAACAGAAATTCACCCCTCCACTTT. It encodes CASSENRNSPLHF.

CDR3 amino acids: CASKSAGAEEGNTIYF. CDR3 in DNA: TGTGCCAGCAAATCCGCTGGAGCAGAGGAGGGAAACACCATATATTTT. The J gene is TRBJ1-3, the V gene TRBV27; D gene uncertain. The CDR3 sequence is 16 residues long. Germline V gene data show CDR1 as MNHEY and CDR2 as SMNVEV (reference sequence). V gave up 7 bases and J gave up 4 bases, with 20 bases separating them.

This CDR3 is CATSDSVADTQYF. The CDR3 bases are TGTGCCACCAGTGACTCAGTGGCAGATACGCAGTATTTT. V and J are TRBV24-1 and TRBJ2-3; D is unclear. This CDR3 is 13 amino acids long. Germline V CDR1 and CDR2: KGHDR, SFDVKD. Trimming left V 4 bases short and J 4 bases short, with 8 bases between.

The CDR3, as DNA: TGCGCCAGCAGTGACATTGTGGCCGCTGAAGCTTTCTTT. Translating it yields CASSDIVAAEAFF. The gene calls are TRBV10-2 and TRBJ1-1; D uncertain. This CDR3 is 13 amino acids long. V was trimmed by 3 bases and J by 6 bases, leaving 11 bases between them. Germline-derived CDR1 and CDR2 are WSHSY and SAAADI.

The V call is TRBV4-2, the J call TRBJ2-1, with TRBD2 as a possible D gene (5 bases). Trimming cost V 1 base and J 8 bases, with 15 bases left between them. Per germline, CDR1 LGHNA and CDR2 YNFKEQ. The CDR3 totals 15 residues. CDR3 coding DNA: TGTGCCAGCAGCCAAGTGTCGGGCAGGCGGGATGAGCAGTTCTTC. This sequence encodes CASSQVSGRRDEQFF.

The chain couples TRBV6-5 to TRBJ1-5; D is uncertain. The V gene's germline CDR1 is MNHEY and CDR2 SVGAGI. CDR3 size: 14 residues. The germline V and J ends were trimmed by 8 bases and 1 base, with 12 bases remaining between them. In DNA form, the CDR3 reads TGTGCCAGCTGGAGGCTTGGAAGCAATCAGCCCCAGCATTTT. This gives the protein CASWRLGSNQPQHF.

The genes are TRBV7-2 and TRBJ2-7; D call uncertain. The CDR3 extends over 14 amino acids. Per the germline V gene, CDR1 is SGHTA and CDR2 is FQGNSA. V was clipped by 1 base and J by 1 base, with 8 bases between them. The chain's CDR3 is CASSLVFQSYEQYF. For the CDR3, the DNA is TGTGCCAGCAGCTTAGTGTTCCAGTCCTACGAGCAGTACTTC.

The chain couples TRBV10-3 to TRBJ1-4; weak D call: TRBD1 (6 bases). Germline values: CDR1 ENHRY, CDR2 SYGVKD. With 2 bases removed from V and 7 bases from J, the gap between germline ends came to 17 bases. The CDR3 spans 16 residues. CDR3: CAISEDDRPRGEKLFF. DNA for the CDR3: TGTGCCATCAGTGAGGACGACAGGCCAAGGGGTGAAAAACTGTTTTTT.

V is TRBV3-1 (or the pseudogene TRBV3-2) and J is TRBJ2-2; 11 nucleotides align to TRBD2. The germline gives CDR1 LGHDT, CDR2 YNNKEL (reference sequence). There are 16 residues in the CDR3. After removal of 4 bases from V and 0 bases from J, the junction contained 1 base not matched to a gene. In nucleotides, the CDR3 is TGTGCCAGCAGCCGACTAGCGGGAACGAACACCGGGGAGCTGTTTTTT. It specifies CASSRLAGTNTGELFF.

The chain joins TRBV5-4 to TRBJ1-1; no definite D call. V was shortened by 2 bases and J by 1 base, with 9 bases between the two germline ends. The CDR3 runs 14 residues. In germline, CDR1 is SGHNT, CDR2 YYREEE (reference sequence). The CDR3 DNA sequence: TGTGCCAGCAGCTTATTTGAGGCGAACACTGAAGCTTTCTTT. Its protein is CASSLFEANTEAFF.

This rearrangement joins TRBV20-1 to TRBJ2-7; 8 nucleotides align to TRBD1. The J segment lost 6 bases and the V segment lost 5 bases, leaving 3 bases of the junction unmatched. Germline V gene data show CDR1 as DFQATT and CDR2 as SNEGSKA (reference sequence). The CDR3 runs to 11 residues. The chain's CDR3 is CSARDRGEQYF. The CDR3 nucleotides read TGCAGTGCTCGTGACAGGGGCGAGCAGTACTTC.

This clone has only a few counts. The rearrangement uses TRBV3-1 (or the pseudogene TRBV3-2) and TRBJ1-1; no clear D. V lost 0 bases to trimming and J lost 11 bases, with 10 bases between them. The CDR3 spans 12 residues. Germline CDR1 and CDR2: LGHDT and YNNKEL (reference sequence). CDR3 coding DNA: TGTGCCAGCAGCCAAGATCAAAACCTGGCTTTCTTT. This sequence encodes CASSQDQNLAFF.

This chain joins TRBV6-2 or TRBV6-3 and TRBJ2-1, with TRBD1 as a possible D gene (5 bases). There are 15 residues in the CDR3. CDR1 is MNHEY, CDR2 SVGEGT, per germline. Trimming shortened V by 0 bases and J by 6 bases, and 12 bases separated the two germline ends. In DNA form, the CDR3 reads TGTGCCAGCAGTTACTCGGTGCAGGGCACCAATGAGCAGTTCTTC. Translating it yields CASSYSVQGTNEQFF.

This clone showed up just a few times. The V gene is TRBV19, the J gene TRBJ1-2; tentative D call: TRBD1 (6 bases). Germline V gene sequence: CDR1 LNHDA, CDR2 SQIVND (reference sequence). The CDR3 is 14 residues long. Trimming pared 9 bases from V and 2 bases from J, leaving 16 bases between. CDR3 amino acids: CASARGQQNYGYTF. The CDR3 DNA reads TGTGCCAGCGCCCGCGGACAGCAGAACTATGGCTACACCTTC.

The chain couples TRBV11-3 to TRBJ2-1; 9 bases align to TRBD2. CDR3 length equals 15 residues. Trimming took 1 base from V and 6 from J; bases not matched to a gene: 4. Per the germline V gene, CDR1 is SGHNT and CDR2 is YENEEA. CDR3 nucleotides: TGTGCCAGCAGCTTAGGCGGGGGGGCCGTCAATGAGCAGTTCTTC. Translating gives CASSLGGGAVNEQFF.

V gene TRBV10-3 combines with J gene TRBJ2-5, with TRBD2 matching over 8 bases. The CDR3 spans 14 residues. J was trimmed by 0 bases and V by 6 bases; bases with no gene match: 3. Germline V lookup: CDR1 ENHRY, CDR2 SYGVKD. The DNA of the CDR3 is TGTGCCATCAGCGAGCGGGGGAACCAAGAGACCCAGTACTTC. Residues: CAISERGNQETQYF.

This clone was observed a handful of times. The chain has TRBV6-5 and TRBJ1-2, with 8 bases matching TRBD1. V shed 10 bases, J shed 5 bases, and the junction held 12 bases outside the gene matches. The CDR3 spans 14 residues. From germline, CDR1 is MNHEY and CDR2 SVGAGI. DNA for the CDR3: TGTGCCACCACGACTTCCGGACAGGGTTATGGCTACACCTTC. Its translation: CATTTSGQGYGYTF.

The CDR3 coding sequence is TGTGCCAGCACTTTGGGGACTAGCGGGAGTAATGAGCAGTTCTTC. As protein: CASTLGTSGSNEQFF. The chain recombines TRBV5-4 with TRBJ2-1, with 14 bases lining up with TRBD2. Germline-derived CDR1 and CDR2 are SGHNT and YYREEE (reference sequence). The junction had 6 bases not matched to a gene; V was cut back by 6 bases and J by 7 bases. CDR3 size: 15 residues.

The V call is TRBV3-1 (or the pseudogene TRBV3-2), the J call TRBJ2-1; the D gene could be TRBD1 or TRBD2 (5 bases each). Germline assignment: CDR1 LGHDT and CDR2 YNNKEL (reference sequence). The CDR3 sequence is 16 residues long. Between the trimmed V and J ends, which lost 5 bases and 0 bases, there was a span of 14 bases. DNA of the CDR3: TGTGCCAGCAGCGGAACCGGGACCGTCTCCTACAATGAGCAGTTCTTC. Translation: CASSGTGTVSYNEQFF.

Written as DNA, the CDR3 is TGCGCCAGCAGCCAGGACCCGGGAAACACCATATATTTT. Its protein product is CASSQDPGNTIYF. The chain couples TRBV5-1 to TRBJ1-3, with D hard to call. Germline V gene lookup returns CDR1 SGHRS and CDR2 YFSETQ. The CDR3 sequence is 13 residues long. Trimming left V 4 bases short and J 4 bases short, with 9 bases between.

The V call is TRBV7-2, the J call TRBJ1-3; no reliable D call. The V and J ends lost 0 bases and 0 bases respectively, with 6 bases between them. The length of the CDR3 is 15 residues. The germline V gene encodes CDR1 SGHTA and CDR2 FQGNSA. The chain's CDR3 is CASSLARVSGNTIYF. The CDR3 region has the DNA TGTGCCAGCAGCTTAGCGAGGGTCTCTGGAAACACCATATATTTT.

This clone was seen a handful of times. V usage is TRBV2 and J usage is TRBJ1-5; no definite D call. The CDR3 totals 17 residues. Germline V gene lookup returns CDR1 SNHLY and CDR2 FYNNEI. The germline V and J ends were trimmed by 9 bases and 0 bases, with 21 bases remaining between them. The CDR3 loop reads CASPKGLSHYSNQPQHF. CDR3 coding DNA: TGTGCCAGTCCCAAGGGTCTTTCTCATTATAGCAATCAGCCCCAGCATTTT.

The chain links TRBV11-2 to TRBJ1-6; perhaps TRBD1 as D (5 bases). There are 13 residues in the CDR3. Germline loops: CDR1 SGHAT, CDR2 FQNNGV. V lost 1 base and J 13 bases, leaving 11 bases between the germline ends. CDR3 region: CASSLGGRQPLHF. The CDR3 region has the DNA TGTGCCAGCAGCTTAGGAGGCCGACAGCCCCTCCACTTT.